This T cell receptor beta chain was identified during a study of cytomegalovirus exposure and HLA in healthy donors. The V and J ends lost 1 base and 7 bases respectively, with 20 bases between them. The CDR3 contains 17 residues. CDR1 is SGHAT, CDR2 FQNNGV, per germline. Primers for the PCR totalled 60 Vbeta and 13 Jbeta. The assay was immunoSEQ multiplex PCR, and TCRdb's table has in-frame clones only and misses some. The sample includes under 150,000 clones, roughly 67% of them seen just once. The source is a man younger than 30 in good health and CMV-seropositive. This chain connects TRBV11-2 to TRBJ1-3; D gene ambiguous. Specimen: PBMCs. The DNA of the CDR3 is TGTGCCAGCAGCTTAGGCCCGGTGCAGCCGCCGAGGAACACCATATATTTT. As protein: CASSLGPVQPPRNTIYF. Combining the CDR3 with reference TRBV11-2 and TRBJ1-3 gives the whole variable domain EAGVAQSPRYKIIEKRQSVAFWCNPISGHATLYWYQQILGQGPKLLIQFQNNGVVDDSQLPKDRFSAERLKGVDSTLKIQPAKLEDSAVYLCASSLGPVQPPRNTIYFGEGSWLTVV.